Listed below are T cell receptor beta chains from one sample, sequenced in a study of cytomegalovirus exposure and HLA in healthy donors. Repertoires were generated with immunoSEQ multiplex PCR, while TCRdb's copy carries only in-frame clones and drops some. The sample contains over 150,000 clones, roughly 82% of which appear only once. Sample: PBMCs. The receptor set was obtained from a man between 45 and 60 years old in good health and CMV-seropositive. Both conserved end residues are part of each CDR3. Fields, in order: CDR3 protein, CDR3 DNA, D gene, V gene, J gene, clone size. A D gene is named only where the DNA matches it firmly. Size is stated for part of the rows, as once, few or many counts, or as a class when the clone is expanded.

CASSPGTGGVKMAKNIQYF	TGTGCCAGCAGCCCCGGGACAGGGGGCGTCAAGATGGCCAAAAACATTCAGTACTTC	TRBD1	TRBV7-9	TRBJ2-4	-
CASSGTGLWEQYF	TGTGCCAGCAGCGGGACAGGGTTGTGGGAGCAGTACTTC	TRBD1	TRBV7-9	TRBJ2-7	-
CASSWGGVGYEQYF	TGTGCCAGCAGTTGGGGGGGGGTAGGCTACGAGCAGTACTTC	TRBD2	TRBV6-5	TRBJ2-7	-
CASTSIDTSYEQYF	TGCGCCAGCACCTCAATCGATACATCCTACGAGCAGTACTTC	-	TRBV23-1	TRBJ2-7	once
CSVDQNEQFF	TGCAGCGTTGACCAGAATGAGCAGTTCTTC	-	TRBV29-1	TRBJ2-1	-
CAWSRLTESAAGELFF	TGTGCCTGGAGTAGGTTGACAGAAAGTGCCGCCGGGGAGCTGTTTTTT	-	TRBV30	TRBJ2-2	-
CASSLTLAGGGYTF	TGTGCCAGCAGCTTAACCCTGGCAGGTGGTGGCTACACCTTC	-	TRBV7-2	TRBJ1-2	-
CASSQDTASSRGSGEQYF	TGCGCCAGCAGCCAAGATACCGCGTCGTCGCGCGGGAGTGGCGAGCAGTACTTC	TRBD2	TRBV4-3	TRBJ2-7	few
CAWSTGASYNEQFF	TGTGCCTGGAGTACAGGAGCTTCCTACAATGAGCAGTTCTTC	-	TRBV30	TRBJ2-1	once
CASSLRDRENIQYF	TGTGCCAGCAGCTTGCGGGACAGGGAAAACATTCAGTACTTC	TRBD1	TRBV5-4	TRBJ2-4	-
CASIGSHEQFF	TGTGCCAGCATAGGGAGCCATGAGCAGTTCTTC	-	TRBV6-5	TRBJ2-1	-
CASSTRDFDYEQYF	TGTGCCAGCAGCACCCGGGACTTTGACTACGAGCAGTACTTC	-	TRBV28	TRBJ2-7	-
CASSVLSGTNYEQYF	TGTGCCAGCAGCGTCCTTAGCGGAACTAACTACGAGCAGTACTTC	-	TRBV9	TRBJ2-7	once
CASSPDRGNHGYTF	TGTGCCAGCAGCCCGGACAGGGGGAATCATGGCTACACCTTC	TRBD1	TRBV5-4	TRBJ1-2	-
CASSSDRAATQYF	TGTGCTAGCAGCTCTGACAGGGCGGCGACCCAGTACTTC	TRBD1	TRBV7-7	TRBJ2-5	-
CASSKGLAEFTDTQYF	TGTGCCAGCAGCAAAGGACTAGCAGAGTTCACAGATACGCAGTATTTT	TRBD2	TRBV5-4	TRBJ2-3	-
CSVDPQGAMDAFF	TGCAGCGTTGACCCACAGGGGGCGATGGACGCTTTCTTT	TRBD1	TRBV29-1	TRBJ1-1	once
CASSSWGLVDNEQFF	TGCGCCAGCAGCTCCTGGGGACTAGTGGACAATGAGCAGTTCTTC	TRBD2	TRBV5-1	TRBJ2-1	-
CASSPTRGSGELFF	TGTGCCAGCAGCCCAACACGCGGGTCCGGGGAGCTGTTTTTT	-	TRBV6-5	TRBJ2-2	few
CSASGQPQHF	TGCAGTGCCTCGGGACAGCCCCAGCATTTT	-	TRBV20-1	TRBJ1-5	-
CASSSPPGEGRNSPLHF	TGTGCCAGCAGTTCCCCACCCGGGGAGGGGAGGAATTCACCCCTCCACTTT	-	TRBV28	TRBJ1-6	-
CASSLDRNTEAFF	TGTGCCAGCAGTTTGGACAGGAACACTGAAGCTTTCTTT	-	TRBV6-1	TRBJ1-1	-
CASSLAGLAGAVETQYF	TGTGCCAGCAGCTTGGCCGGACTAGCGGGAGCGGTAGAGACCCAGTACTTC	TRBD2	TRBV5-4	TRBJ2-5	few
CASSLLGEGYTF	TGTGCCAGCAGTTTACTCGGGGAAGGCTACACCTTC	-	TRBV28	TRBJ1-2	once
CASSQELTGGLGIQYF	TGCGCCAGCAGCCAAGAACTTACGGGGGGGCTTGGCATTCAGTACTTC	TRBD2	TRBV4-3	TRBJ2-4	-
CASSPGTGQNIQYF	TGTGCCAGCAGCCCCGGGACAGGCCAAAACATTCAGTACTTC	TRBD1	TRBV6-6	TRBJ2-4	-
CASSLAGLRNEQFF	TGCGCCAGCAGCTTGGCGGGTCTAAGGAATGAGCAGTTCTTC	-	TRBV5-1	TRBJ2-1	-
CASSLGGGGWRAFF	TGTGCCAGCAGTTTGGGCGGGGGCGGATGGCGAGCTTTCTTT	-	TRBV28	TRBJ1-1	-
CASSLGLAIGELFF	TGCGCCAGCAGCTTGGGACTAGCCATAGGGGAGCTGTTTTTT	TRBD2	TRBV5-1	TRBJ2-2	-
CASSYGLATNTGELFF	TGTGCCAGCAGCTATGGACTAGCGACGAACACCGGGGAGCTGTTTTTT	TRBD2	TRBV7-2	TRBJ2-2	-
CAGLAGSSYNEQFF	TGTGCCGGGCTAGCGGGGAGCTCCTACAATGAGCAGTTCTTC	TRBD2	TRBV2	TRBJ2-1	-
CASGPPVTANTEAFF	TGTGCTAGTGGTCCTCCGGTAACAGCGAACACTGAAGCTTTCTTT	-	TRBV12-5	TRBJ1-1	-
CASSSGTGGAGEQYF	TGTGCCAGCAGCTCCGGGACAGGGGGGGCGGGGGAGCAGTACTTC	TRBD1	TRBV7-3	TRBJ2-7	few
CASTGQDYNSPLHF	TGTGCCAGCACCGGACAGGACTATAATTCACCCCTCCACTTT	TRBD1	TRBV11-2	TRBJ1-6	-
CASSPPGQTSYGYTF	TGTGCCAGCAGCCCTCCGGGACAGACATCCTATGGCTACACCTTC	TRBD1	TRBV28	TRBJ1-2	-
CASSLRTSGGARTQYF	TGTGCCAGCAGCCTGAGGACTAGCGGGGGGGCCCGAACGCAGTATTTT	TRBD2	TRBV5-4	TRBJ2-3	-
CASSTTTGKGYTF	TGCGCCAGCAGCACAACGACAGGGAAAGGCTACACCTTC	TRBD1	TRBV5-1	TRBJ1-2	-